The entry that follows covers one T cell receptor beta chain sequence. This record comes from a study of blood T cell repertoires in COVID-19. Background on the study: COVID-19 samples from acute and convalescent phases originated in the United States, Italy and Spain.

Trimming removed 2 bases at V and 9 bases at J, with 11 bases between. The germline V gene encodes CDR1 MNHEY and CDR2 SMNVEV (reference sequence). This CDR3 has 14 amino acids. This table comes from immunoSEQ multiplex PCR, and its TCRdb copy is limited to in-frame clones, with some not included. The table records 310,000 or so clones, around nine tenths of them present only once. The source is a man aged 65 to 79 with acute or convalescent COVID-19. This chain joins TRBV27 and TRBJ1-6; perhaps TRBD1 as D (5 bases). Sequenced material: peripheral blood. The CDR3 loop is CASSLQGFGSPLHF. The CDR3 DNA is TGTGCCAGCAGTTTACAGGGCTTTGGTTCACCCCTCCACTTT.